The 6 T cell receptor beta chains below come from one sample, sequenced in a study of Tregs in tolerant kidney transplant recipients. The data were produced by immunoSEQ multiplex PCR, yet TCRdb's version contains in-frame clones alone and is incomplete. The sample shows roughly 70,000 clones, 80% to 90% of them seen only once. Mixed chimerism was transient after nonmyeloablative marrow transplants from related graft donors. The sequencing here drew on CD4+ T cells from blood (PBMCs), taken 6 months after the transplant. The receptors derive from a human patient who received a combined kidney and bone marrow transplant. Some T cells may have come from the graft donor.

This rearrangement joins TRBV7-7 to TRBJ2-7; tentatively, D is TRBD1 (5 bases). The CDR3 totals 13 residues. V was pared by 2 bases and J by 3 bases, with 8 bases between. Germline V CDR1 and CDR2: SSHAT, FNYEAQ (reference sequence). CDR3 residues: CASSLWQGYEQYF. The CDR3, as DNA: TGTGCCAGCAGCTTATGGCAGGGCTACGAGCAGTACTTC.

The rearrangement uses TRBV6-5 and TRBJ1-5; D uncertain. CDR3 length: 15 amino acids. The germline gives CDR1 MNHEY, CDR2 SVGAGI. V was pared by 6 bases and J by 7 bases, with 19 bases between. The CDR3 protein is CASSPVSRDRQPQHF. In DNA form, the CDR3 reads TGTGCCAGCAGCCCAGTCTCCCGGGATAGGCAGCCCCAGCATTTT.

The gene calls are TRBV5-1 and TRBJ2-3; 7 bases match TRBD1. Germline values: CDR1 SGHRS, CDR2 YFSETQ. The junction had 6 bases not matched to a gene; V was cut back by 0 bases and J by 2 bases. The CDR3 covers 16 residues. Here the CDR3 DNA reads TGCGCCAGCAGCTTGGTTATAGGGGGCTACACAGATACGCAGTATTTT. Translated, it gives CASSLVIGGYTDTQYF. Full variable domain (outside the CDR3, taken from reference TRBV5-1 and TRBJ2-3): KAGVTQTPRYLIKTRGQQVTLSCSPISGHRSVSWYQQTPGQGLQFLFEYFSETQRNKGNFPGRFSGRQFSNSRSEMNVSTLELGDSALYLCASSLVIGGYTDTQYFGPGTRLTVL.

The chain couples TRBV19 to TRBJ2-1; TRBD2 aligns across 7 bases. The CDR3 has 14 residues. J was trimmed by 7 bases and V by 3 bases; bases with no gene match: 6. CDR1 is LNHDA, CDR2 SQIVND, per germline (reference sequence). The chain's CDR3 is CASSISGGSNEQFF. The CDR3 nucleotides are TGTGCCAGTAGTATTTCGGGCGGGAGTAATGAGCAGTTCTTC.

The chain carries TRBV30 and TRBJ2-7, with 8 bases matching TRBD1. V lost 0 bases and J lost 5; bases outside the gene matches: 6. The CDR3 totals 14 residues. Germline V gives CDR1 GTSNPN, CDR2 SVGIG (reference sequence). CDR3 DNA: TGTGCCTGGAGTGTATGGGCAGGGGGCCACGAGCAGTACTTC. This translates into CAWSVWAGGHEQYF.

This chain's CDR3 is CASSQAFPLFNEKLFF. CDR3 coding DNA: TGCGCCAGCAGCCAAGCTTTTCCACTCTTCAATGAAAAACTGTTTTTT. This rearrangement joins TRBV4-3 to TRBJ1-4, with D hard to call. The length of the CDR3 is 16 residues. Germline-derived CDR1 and CDR2 are LGHNA and YSLEER. Trimming took 1 base from V and 5 from J, leaving 14 bases between them.